A selection of T cell receptor beta chains follows, all from one sample in a study of T cell repertoires in cytomegalovirus infection. TCRdb itself ran the reads through MiXCR, one entry per CDR3 protein. This sample has fewer than 950,000 distinct CDR3 sequences, with around a third found just once. Their antigens are not known. Source: cultured CD8+ T cells from PBMCs, taken from culture after CMV antigen stimulation. The receptors come from a human donor in good health (CMV status not recorded). Some clones in this sample may be carry-over from other donors' samples. Both conserved end residues are part of each CDR3. Fields, in order: D gene, V gene, J gene, clone size, CDR3 protein, CDR3 DNA. The D gene is left open where the match is weak. Rows give clone size only sometimes, using once, few, many, or a class for an expanded clone.

>.|TRBV7-8|TRBJ2-1|few
CASSGSAKQFF
TGTGCCAGCAGTGGGTCGGCGAAGCAGTTCTTC
>.|TRBV19|TRBJ2-1|many
CASSPTGQRVEQFF
TGTGCCAGTAGTCCCACCGGGCAGCGGGTTGAGCAGTTCTTC
>TRBD2|TRBV4-2|TRBJ2-1|few
CASSRAGAGTYNEQFF
TGTGCCAGCAGCCGGGCGGGAGCGGGGACTTACAATGAGCAGTTCTTC
>.|TRBV20-1|TRBJ1-1|.
CSAFPSFTGRMNTEAFF
TGCAGTGCTTTTCCTTCCTTCACGGGACGGATGAACACTGAAGCTTTCTTT
>.|TRBV6-6|TRBJ1-1|.
CASTDLLQGEEAFF
TGTGCCAGCACCGACCTTCTACAGGGAGAAGAAGCTTTCTTT
>TRBD1|TRBV9|TRBJ1-2|.
CASSVSKGGGREYGYTF
TGTGCCAGCAGCGTCTCGAAAGGGGGCGGGCGGGAGTATGGCTACACCTTC
>.|TRBV7-2|TRBJ1-1|many
CASSSRPWGQDAAFF
TGTGCCAGCAGCTCACGACCCTGGGGGCAGGATGCGGCTTTCTTT
>.|TRBV7-4|TRBJ1-5|once
CASSLVGDLPQHF
TGTGCCAGCAGCTTAGTCGGGGATCTGCCCCAGCATTTT
>TRBD1|TRBV12-3/TRBV12-4|TRBJ1-2|few
CASSSGQGEGYTF
TGTGCCAGCAGTTCCGGACAGGGCGAGGGCTACACCTTC
>TRBD2|TRBV28|TRBJ2-5|.
CASSYTSGEQETQYF
TGTGCCAGCAGTTATACTAGCGGGGAACAAGAGACCCAGTACTTC
>.|TRBV28|TRBJ1-2|.
CASSLWGRENYGYTF
TGTGCCAGCAGTTTATGGGGCAGGGAAAACTATGGCTACACCTTC
>.|TRBV2|TRBJ1-2|few
CANLPGGDGYTF
TGTGCCAATTTACCTGGGGGTGATGGCTACACCTTC
>TRBD1|TRBV2|TRBJ1-1|few
CASSPGTGGADTEAFF
TGTGCCAGCAGCCCCGGGACAGGGGGCGCAGACACTGAAGCTTTCTTT
>TRBD2|TRBV7-9|TRBJ2-7|.
CASRLGPSGAYEQYF
TGTGCCAGCAGACTAGGGCCTAGCGGGGCCTACGAGCAGTACTTC
>.|TRBV7-6|TRBJ1-5|.
CASSPSVVQPQHF
TGTGCCAGCAGCCCTAGCGTTGTACAGCCCCAACATTTT
>.|TRBV10-3|TRBJ2-3|.
CAISERTDRDTDTQYF
TGTGCCATCAGTGAGCGTACGGACCGTGACACAGATACGCAGTATTTT
>.|TRBV19|TRBJ1-5|.
CASSIRYVYRHNQPQHF
TGTGCCAGTAGTATAAGATATGTGTACAGACATAATCAGCCCCAGCATTTT
>.|TRBV7-6|TRBJ2-1|.
CASSAGQQFF
TGTGCCAGCAGCGCCGGACAGCAGTTCTTC
>.|TRBV15|TRBJ1-2|few
CATSRDGGYTF
TGTGCCACCAGCAGAGACGGTGGCTACACCTTC
>TRBD2|TRBV18|TRBJ2-7|few
CASSQAGRSYEQYF
TGTGCCAGCTCCCAAGCGGGACGCTCCTACGAGCAGTACTTC
>.|TRBV10-3|TRBJ2-1|few
CASAPWDPSNEQFF
TGTGCCAGCGCGCCCTGGGATCCCTCCAATGAGCAGTTCTTC
>.|TRBV6-1|TRBJ1-5|.
CASTSGFHQPQHF
TGTGCCAGCACCTCAGGGTTCCATCAGCCCCAGCATTTT
>TRBD1|TRBV5-5|TRBJ2-5|.
CASSFSPGAGGQETQYF
TGTGCCAGCAGCTTTTCCCCCGGGGCAGGGGGCCAAGAGACCCAGTACTTC
>.|TRBV7-2|TRBJ2-2|many
CASSPRDGTGELFF
TGTGCCAGCAGCCCTCGGGACGGTACAGGGGAGCTGTTTTTT
>.|TRBV27|TRBJ2-2|.
CASSLVGFGGELFF
TGTGCCAGCAGTTTAGTAGGGTTTGGCGGGGAGCTGTTTTTT
>.|TRBV20-1|TRBJ1-2|few
CSARGSEWGTNYGYTF
TGCAGTGCTAGAGGGAGTGAATGGGGGACGAACTATGGCTACACCTTC
>.|TRBV12-3/TRBV12-4|TRBJ2-5|few
CASRFSRETQYF
TGTGCCAGCAGATTTTCTCGGGAGACCCAGTACTTC
>TRBD2|TRBV7-8|TRBJ2-2|many
CASSFQSGLAGGLTITKNTGELFF
TGTGCCAGCAGCTTCCAGTCGGGACTAGCGGGGGGGCTAACTATAACCAAGAACACCGGGGAGCTGTTTTTT
>.|TRBV10-3|TRBJ1-3|.
CAIRDQEGNTIYF
TGTGCCATCAGAGATCAGGAGGGAAACACCATATATTTT
>TRBD1|TRBV12-3/TRBV12-4|TRBJ2-7|few
CASSFGRQGANYEQYF
TGTGCCAGCAGTTTCGGAAGACAGGGGGCAAACTACGAGCAGTACTTC
>.|TRBV10-3|TRBJ1-6|.
CAIMLGAYNSPLHF
TGTGCCATCATGCTGGGGGCCTATAATTCACCCCTCCACTTT
>.|TRBV11-2|TRBJ1-2|.
CATASVGRRTEYGYTF
TGTGCCACAGCCTCTGTGGGACGAAGGACGGAATATGGCTACACCTTC
>.|TRBV12-5|TRBJ2-7|few
CASGPPGRGTIDEQYF
TGTGCTAGTGGCCCTCCGGGAAGGGGGACTATCGACGAGCAGTACTTC
>.|TRBV5-1|TRBJ1-2|.
CASSLGSHGYTF
TGCGCCAGCAGCTTGGGAAGCCATGGCTACACCTTC
>.|TRBV6-1|TRBJ1-1|many
CASSELNTEAFF
TGTGCCAGCAGTGAACTGAACACTGAAGCTTTCTTT
>TRBD1|TRBV6-1|TRBJ1-2|.
CASTGQGGQGYTF
TGTGCCAGCACGGGACAGGGAGGTCAAGGCTACACCTTC
>.|TRBV5-1|TRBJ2-7|few
CASSLGQAPLYEQYF
TGCGCCAGCAGCTTGGGGCAGGCTCCCCTTTACGAGCAGTACTTC
>.|TRBV6-5|TRBJ2-3|.
CASSWTPTDTQYF
TGTGCCAGCAGTTGGACTCCCACAGATACGCAGTATTTT
>TRBD2|TRBV12-3/TRBV12-4|TRBJ2-1|many
CASRERTSGGDNEQFF
TGTGCCAGCAGAGAAAGGACTAGCGGGGGGGACAATGAGCAGTTCTTC
>.|TRBV7-9|TRBJ1-6|many
CASSLGQNSPLHF
TGTGCCAGCAGCTTAGGACAGAATTCACCCCTCCACTTT
>.|TRBV19|TRBJ2-1|few
CASSIGLLSSYNEQFF
TGTGCCAGTAGTATAGGCCTCCTAAGCTCCTACAATGAGCAGTTCTTC
>.|TRBV4-1|TRBJ2-4|many
CASSHPYLNIQYF
TGCGCCAGCAGCCACCCGTACTTAAACATTCAGTACTTC
>.|TRBV6-2/TRBV6-3|TRBJ1-1|once
CASTPDPNTEAFF
TGTGCCAGCACCCCCGACCCGAACACTGAAGCTTTCTTT
>TRBD2|TRBV6-8|TRBJ2-1|.
CASSWTSGGAVEQVF
TGTGCCAGCAGTTGGACTAGCGGGGGGGCCGTTGAGCAGGTCTTC
>TRBD1|TRBV7-6|TRBJ2-7|.
CASSATGGQKPYEQYF
TGTGCCAGCAGCGCAACAGGGGGACAAAAACCCTACGAGCAGTACTTC
>.|TRBV6-5|TRBJ2-5|.
CAAQRAGQETQYF
TGTGCCGCCCAGCGGGCCGGGCAAGAGACCCAGTACTTC
>TRBD1|TRBV9|TRBJ1-2|few
CASSEYRGRYGYTF
TGTGCCAGCAGCGAGTACAGGGGGAGGTATGGCTACACCTTC
>.|TRBV6-5|TRBJ1-1|few
CASTPGRATEAFF
TGTGCCAGCACCCCTGGGAGAGCCACTGAAGCTTTCTTT
>.|TRBV7-6|TRBJ1-4|.
CASTSGRANEKLFF
TGTGCCAGCACCTCAGGGCGAGCTAATGAAAAACTGTTTTTT
>.|TRBV4-1|TRBJ1-3|.
CASSYRNTIYF
TGCGCCAGCAGCTATCGGAACACCATATATTTT
>.|TRBV7-4|TRBJ2-2|.
CASSAPGLTTGELFF
TGTGCCAGCAGCGCTCCGGGACTTACCACCGGGGAGCTGTTTTTT